A selection of T cell receptor beta chains follows, all from one sample in a study of blood T cells in healthy people across ages. Via MiXCR, TCRdb re-called the 5' RACE reads, giving one row per CDR3 protein. Here the sample spans roughly 680,000 distinct CDR3 sequences, more than 40% being singletons. The sample comprised blood. The receptors were sampled from a woman aged 55-69 years in good health. CDR3s include the opening cysteine and the closing phenylalanine or tryptophan. The order of the fields is J gene, clone size, D gene, V gene, CDR3 protein, CDR3 DNA. The D gene is left open where the match is weak. Size is omitted from some rows. Given values are once, few, many or a class for expanded clones.

j_gene: TRBJ2-7; abundance: -; d_gene: TRBD1; v_gene: TRBV4-1; CDR3aa: CASSQATGSSYEQYF; CDR3nt: TGCGCCAGCAGCCAAGCGACAGGGTCCTCCTACGAGCAGTACTTC
j_gene: TRBJ2-5; abundance: -; d_gene: -; v_gene: TRBV6-2/TRBV6-3; CDR3aa: CASKGESGGDEQYF; CDR3nt: TGTGCCAGCAAAGGGGAGTCAGGGGGGGATGAGCAGTACTTC
j_gene: TRBJ2-5; abundance: -; d_gene: -; v_gene: TRBV30; CDR3aa: CAWSVQGGEREETQYF; CDR3nt: TGTGCCTGGAGTGTACAGGGGGGGGAACGAGAGGAGACCCAGTACTTC
j_gene: TRBJ2-3; abundance: few; d_gene: -; v_gene: TRBV7-2; CDR3aa: CASRPGQKSTDTQYF; CDR3nt: TGTGCCAGCAGACCCGGACAGAAAAGCACAGATACGCAGTATTTT
j_gene: TRBJ2-3; abundance: -; d_gene: TRBD2; v_gene: TRBV29-1; CDR3aa: CSVDDRVAGSQDTQYF; CDR3nt: TGCAGCGTTGACGATAGGGTAGCGGGATCTCAAGATACGCAGTATTTT
j_gene: TRBJ2-5; abundance: -; d_gene: TRBD1; v_gene: TRBV5-8; CDR3aa: CASSMGTGDQETQYF; CDR3nt: TGTGCCAGCAGCATGGGGACAGGGGATCAAGAGACCCAGTACTTC
j_gene: TRBJ2-1; abundance: -; d_gene: TRBD1; v_gene: TRBV6-6; CDR3aa: CASSYGTGARETQFF; CDR3nt: TGTGCCAGCAGTTATGGGACAGGGGCCCGAGAGACCCAGTTCTTC
j_gene: TRBJ2-1; abundance: -; d_gene: -; v_gene: TRBV20-1; CDR3aa: CSAREGSRDINEQFF; CDR3nt: TGCAGTGCTAGAGAGGGATCCCGGGACATCAATGAGCAGTTCTTC
j_gene: TRBJ2-7; abundance: many; d_gene: -; v_gene: TRBV29-1; CDR3aa: CSVVVNWDEQYF; CDR3nt: TGCAGCGTTGTGGTTAACTGGGACGAGCAGTACTTC
j_gene: TRBJ2-1; abundance: -; d_gene: -; v_gene: TRBV20-1; CDR3aa: CSARGRRREQFF; CDR3nt: TGCAGTGCTAGAGGACGGCGGAGAGAGCAGTTCTTC
j_gene: TRBJ2-7; abundance: -; d_gene: TRBD1; v_gene: TRBV20-1; CDR3aa: CSARAMGQGHYEQYF; CDR3nt: TGCAGTGCTAGAGCCATGGGACAGGGACACTACGAGCAGTACTTC
j_gene: TRBJ2-1; abundance: many; d_gene: -; v_gene: TRBV29-1; CDR3aa: CSVVEGDSGNEQFF; CDR3nt: TGCAGCGTTGTTGAGGGGGATAGCGGCAATGAGCAGTTCTTC
j_gene: TRBJ2-5; abundance: many; d_gene: -; v_gene: TRBV4-1; CDR3aa: CASSRDFETQYF; CDR3nt: TGCGCCAGCAGCCGAGATTTCGAGACCCAGTACTTC
j_gene: TRBJ2-7; abundance: many; d_gene: -; v_gene: TRBV29-1; CDR3aa: CSALDGTYEQYF; CDR3nt: TGCAGCGCACTGGACGGTACCTACGAGCAGTACTTC
j_gene: TRBJ2-1; abundance: -; d_gene: -; v_gene: TRBV20-1; CDR3aa: CSARGTAIQETQFF; CDR3nt: TGCAGTGCTAGGGGGACTGCCATCCAAGAGACCCAGTTCTTC
j_gene: TRBJ2-3; abundance: few; d_gene: -; v_gene: TRBV7-2; CDR3aa: CASSLGARGGTDTQYF; CDR3nt: TGTGCCAGCAGCTTAGGAGCCAGGGGAGGCACAGATACGCAGTATTTT
j_gene: TRBJ2-5; abundance: many; d_gene: TRBD1; v_gene: TRBV4-3; CDR3aa: CASSQVGTGETQYF; CDR3nt: TGCGCCAGCAGCCAAGTGGGGACAGGAGAGACCCAGTACTTC
j_gene: TRBJ2-5; abundance: -; d_gene: TRBD1; v_gene: TRBV24-1; CDR3aa: CATSDSRTGRLETQYF; CDR3nt: TGTGCCACCAGTGATTCCCGGACAGGGAGGCTGGAGACCCAGTACTTC
j_gene: TRBJ2-5; abundance: -; d_gene: TRBD2; v_gene: TRBV7-8; CDR3aa: CASSRGLASSQETQYF; CDR3nt: TGTGCCAGCAGCCGCGGACTAGCGAGCTCACAAGAGACCCAGTACTTC
j_gene: TRBJ2-1; abundance: -; d_gene: -; v_gene: TRBV3-1; CDR3aa: CASSQERAAKRQFF; CDR3nt: TGTGCCAGCAGCCAAGAGAGGGCAGCCAAGAGGCAGTTCTTC
j_gene: TRBJ2-5; abundance: -; d_gene: -; v_gene: TRBV4-3; CDR3aa: CVSSQDTRVETQYF; CDR3nt: TGCGTCAGCAGCCAAGATACTAGGGTGGAGACCCAGTACTTC
j_gene: TRBJ2-2; abundance: -; d_gene: TRBD2; v_gene: TRBV7-2; CDR3aa: CASSLSGRHVQFF; CDR3nt: TGTGCCAGCAGCTTAAGCGGGAGACACGTTCAGTTTTTT
j_gene: TRBJ2-1; abundance: -; d_gene: TRBD2; v_gene: TRBV5-1; CDR3aa: CASSPTSGSDEQFF; CDR3nt: TGCGCCAGCAGTCCGACTAGCGGGAGTGATGAGCAGTTCTTC
j_gene: TRBJ2-5; abundance: -; d_gene: TRBD2; v_gene: TRBV20-1; CDR3aa: CSALGRLAGGVKTQYF; CDR3nt: TGCAGTGCTTTGGGTCGACTAGCGGGAGGTGTGAAGACCCAGTACTTC
j_gene: TRBJ1-1; abundance: few; d_gene: -; v_gene: TRBV18; CDR3aa: CASSRGDQLNTEAFF; CDR3nt: TGTGCCAGCTCACGGGGCGACCAATTGAACACTGAAGCTTTCTTT
j_gene: TRBJ2-7; abundance: -; d_gene: -; v_gene: TRBV6-1; CDR3aa: CASSEEADEQYF; CDR3nt: TGTGCCAGCAGTGAAGAAGCGGATGAGCAGTACTTC
j_gene: TRBJ2-4; abundance: -; d_gene: TRBD1; v_gene: TRBV13; CDR3aa: CAGSPSGQGAYEQDF; CDR3nt: TGTGCCGGCAGCCCGTCGGGACAGGGGGCTTACGAGCAGGACTTC
j_gene: TRBJ1-1; abundance: few; d_gene: TRBD1; v_gene: TRBV9; CDR3aa: CASSVGLTGTNTEAFF; CDR3nt: TGTGCCAGCAGCGTAGGGCTGACAGGGACGAACACTGAAGCTTTCTTT
j_gene: TRBJ2-3; abundance: few; d_gene: TRBD2; v_gene: TRBV6-2/TRBV6-3; CDR3aa: CASSYSGRTDTQYF; CDR3nt: TGCGCCAGCAGCTATAGCGGGAGGACAGATACGCAGTATTTT
j_gene: TRBJ1-1; abundance: -; d_gene: -; v_gene: TRBV7-2; CDR3aa: CASNHPGHSTEAFF; CDR3nt: TGTGCCAGCAACCATCCGGGACACAGCACTGAAGCTTTCTTT
j_gene: TRBJ2-4; abundance: few; d_gene: -; v_gene: TRBV20-1; CDR3aa: CSARSQALLAGQYF; CDR3nt: TGCAGTGCTAGGTCCCAGGCCTTACTAGCCGGGCAGTACTTC
j_gene: TRBJ2-7; abundance: -; d_gene: -; v_gene: TRBV28; CDR3aa: CASSLGGRVSAYEQYF; CDR3nt: TGTGCCAGCAGTTTAGGTGGACGAGTAAGTGCCTACGAGCAGTACTTC